The clone carrying this TCR beta chain was detected many times. No antigen is known for it. The sample originates from a study of early T cells in non-severe SARS-CoV-2 infection. Study-wide background: Chains were unpaired, as sequencing was done on bulk RNA from unsorted whole blood.

TCRdb redid the calling of the 5' RACE reads with MiXCR, one entry per CDR3 protein. The sample holds roughly 24,000 distinct CDR3 sequences, roughly 3.5% seen once. Study observations and caveats: VDJdb-based matching was biased toward anti-spike CD8 responses and missed private and CD4 specificities.

There are 13 residues in the CDR3. V was pared by 0 bases and J by 5 bases, with 7 bases between. Germline CDR1 MNHEY, CDR2 SVGEGT. Sample: whole blood. The rearrangement uses TRBV6-2 or TRBV6-3 and TRBJ1-1, with D unclear. The source is an adult who was a healthcare worker with PCR-confirmed SARS-CoV-2 infection or an uninfected control (not recorded which). The CDR3 reads CASSYSRGTEAFF. The CDR3 nucleotides read TGTGCCAGCAGTTACTCGAGAGGGACTGAAGCTTTCTTT.